This TCR beta chain was captured in a study of shared T cell receptors in the human thymus (dated by TCRdb to the early 2020s). Concerning the study at large: The study examined how self-reactive, shared T-cell receptor alpha chains are generated in the human thymus.

The cysteine opens and the phenylalanine closes a CDR3 of 14 amino acids. Only CDR3 DNA remains: 42 bases, in frame from the first base. V is cut by 4 bases and J by 4 bases, and the space between the germline ends is 15 bases. CDR1 is given as SGHDT and CDR2 as YYEEEE, both from the germline V gene. Libraries were constructed by the immunoSEQ multiplex PCR assay. TCRdb's version of the immuneACCESS table is confined to in-frame rearrangements and falls short of the full clone set. An unresolved V gene accounts for under half of the shortfall where checked; the remainder is of unknown origin. The sample contains some 640,000 clones, around 87% of them found a single time. 0.0094% of the sample is held by the ten biggest clonotypes. As to this clone: Its specific antigen is unknown. It has no much larger one-base neighbor in the sample; base qualities were not kept.

The same sample was also used in a study of human thymus T cells. As the second study states: Immunologically healthy infants undergoing open corrective cardiac surgery for congenital heart defects in Finland were used as donors. Thymus tissue was collected as surgical resects that were removed during corrective cardiac surgery. Usage of V and J gene segments appeared to be biased in both the thymic and the peripheral blood repertoires. Highly overlapping thymic TCR repertoires among unrelated individuals were reported in the related research. The study described the TCR alpha and beta repertoires in fewer than 10 infant thymus samples and a few matching peripheral blood samples. The cohort included about 6 male and a couple of female infants, with donor ages spanning 7 to 244 days. Thymocytes were mechanically released from the tissue and were stored as pellets of about 9-33 million cells at -70 degrees C. A QIAsymphony instrument was used to extract genomic DNA from frozen cell pellets. Using the immunoSEQ multiplex PCR assay, the TCRB and TCRAD loci were amplified from a standardized quantity of quality-controlled genomic DNA. The V(D)J region was spanned by amplicons of a length sufficient to cover the CDR3 and to identify V and J genes. The commercial immunoSEQ service was used to sequence amplicons on an Illumina platform. Primer bias and sequencing errors were corrected as previously described, and TCRAD and TCRB were defined on the basis of the IMGT database. Analysis of the repertoires was done with immunoSEQ Analyzer 3.0 and VDJTools and included basic statistics, V/J segment usage, diversity estimates, rarefaction and pairwise overlap. To estimate diversity, the Chao1, ChaoE, Efron-Thisted, Shannon and inverse Simpson indices were applied, and diversity was also estimated on datasets down-sampled to the smallest sample. Repertoire overlap used strict matching of CDR3 nucleotide sequence, V gene and J gene, with Jaccard-based multidimensional scaling clustering. On average, roughly 850,000 unique TCRB clonotypes were obtained from thymus samples, compared with approximately 80,000 from blood samples.

Sequencing input: thymocytes. The chain uses TRBV5-6 and TRBJ2-7; TRBD2 is a weak D gene call, 6 bases matching. The TCR comes from a boy younger than two with a congenital heart defect. Donor details come from another sample of the same person, matched by shared clones. The CDR3 sequence is CASSPPRGLYEQYF. The nucleotide sequence is TGTGCCAGCAGCCCGCCGCGGGGTTTGTACGAGCAGTACTTC.